This T cell receptor (beta chain) derives from a study of cytomegalovirus exposure and HLA in healthy donors. Findings of the study overall: For presence/absence analyses, sequencing depth was assumed to be roughly uniform across donors. CMV serostatus was the only immune exposure information that was available. The study carried out a later analysis of TCR beta sequences. It associated approximately 17,000 of them with specific HLA alleles at a false discovery rate of 0.05. Confirmation was obtained in vitro that a few CMV-associated chains are specific for CMV antigens.

CDR3 length equals 14 residues. V shed 8 bases and J 4 bases; nucleotides not matched to a gene: 7. In germline, CDR1 is GTSNPN, CDR2 SVGIG (reference sequence). PCR primers comprised 60 Vbeta and 13 Jbeta primers. Some clones are missing from TCRdb's copy, which holds only in-frame ones; the method was immunoSEQ multiplex PCR. Of 110,000 to 150,000 clones in the sample, roughly 78% were seen once. Note on this clone: What it binds is not known.

The sequence derives from a man aged 18 to 29 in good health and CMV-seropositive. What was sequenced was PBMCs. V and J are TRBV30 and TRBJ2-3, with TRBD2 identical over 12 bases. CDR3 in amino acids: CAGGGTSGSDTQYF. CDR3 nucleotide sequence: TGTGCCGGGGGGGGGACTAGCGGGTCAGATACGCAGTATTTT.